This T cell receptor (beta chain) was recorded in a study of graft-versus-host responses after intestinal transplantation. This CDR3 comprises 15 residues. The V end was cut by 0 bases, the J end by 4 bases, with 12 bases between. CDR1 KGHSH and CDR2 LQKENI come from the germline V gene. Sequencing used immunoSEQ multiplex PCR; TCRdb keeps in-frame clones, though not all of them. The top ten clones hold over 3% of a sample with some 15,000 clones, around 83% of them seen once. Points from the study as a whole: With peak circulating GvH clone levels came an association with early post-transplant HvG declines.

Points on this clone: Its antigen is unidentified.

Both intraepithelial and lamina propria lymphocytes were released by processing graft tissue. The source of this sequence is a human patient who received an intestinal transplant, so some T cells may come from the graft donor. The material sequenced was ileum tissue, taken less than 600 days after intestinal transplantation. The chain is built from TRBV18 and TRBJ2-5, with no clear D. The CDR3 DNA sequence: TGTGCCAGCTCACCACCAAGTGTGGTCAGAGAGACCCAGTACTTC. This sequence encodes CASSPPSVVRETQYF.